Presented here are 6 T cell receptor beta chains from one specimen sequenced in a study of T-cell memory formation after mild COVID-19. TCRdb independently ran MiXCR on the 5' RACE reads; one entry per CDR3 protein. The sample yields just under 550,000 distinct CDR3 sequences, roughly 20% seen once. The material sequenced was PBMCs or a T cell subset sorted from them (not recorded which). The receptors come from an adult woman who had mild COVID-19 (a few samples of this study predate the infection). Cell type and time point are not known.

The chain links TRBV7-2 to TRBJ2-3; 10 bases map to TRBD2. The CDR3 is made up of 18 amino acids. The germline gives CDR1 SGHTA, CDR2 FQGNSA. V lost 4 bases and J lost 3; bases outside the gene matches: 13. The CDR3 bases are TGTGCCAGCAGCTCAGGGGGGTTAGCGGGAGGTTGGACAGATACGCAGTATTTT. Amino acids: CASSSGGLAGGWTDTQYF.

The CDR3 loop reads CSARLGEGTEAFF. In DNA form, the CDR3 reads TGCAGTGCTAGATTAGGGGAGGGCACTGAAGCTTTCTTT. The chain couples TRBV20-1 to TRBJ1-1, with D tentatively TRBD1 (5 bases). The germline V gene encodes CDR1 DFQATT and CDR2 SNEGSKA (reference sequence). This CDR3 is built from 13 residues. Trimming took off 2 bases at V and 4 bases at J, with 11 bases between the two ends.

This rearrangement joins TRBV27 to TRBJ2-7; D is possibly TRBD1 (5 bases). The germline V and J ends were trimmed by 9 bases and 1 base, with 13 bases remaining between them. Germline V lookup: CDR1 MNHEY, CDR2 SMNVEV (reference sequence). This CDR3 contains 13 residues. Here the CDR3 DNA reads TGTGCCAGTAGCCGGACACCGTCCTACGAGCAGTACTTC. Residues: CASSRTPSYEQYF.

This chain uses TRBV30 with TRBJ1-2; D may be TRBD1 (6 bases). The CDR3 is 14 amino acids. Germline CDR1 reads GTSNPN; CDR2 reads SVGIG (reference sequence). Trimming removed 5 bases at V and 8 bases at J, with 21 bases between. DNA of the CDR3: TGTGCCTGGGGATCAGACAGGCCCCGAGAGGGCTACACCTTC. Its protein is CAWGSDRPREGYTF.

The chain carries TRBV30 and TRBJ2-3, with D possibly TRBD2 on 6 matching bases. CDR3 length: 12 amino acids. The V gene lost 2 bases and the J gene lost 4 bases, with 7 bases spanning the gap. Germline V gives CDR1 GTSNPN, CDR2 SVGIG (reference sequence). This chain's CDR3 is CAWSTGADTQYF. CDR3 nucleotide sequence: TGTGCCTGGAGTACGGGGGCAGATACGCAGTATTTT.

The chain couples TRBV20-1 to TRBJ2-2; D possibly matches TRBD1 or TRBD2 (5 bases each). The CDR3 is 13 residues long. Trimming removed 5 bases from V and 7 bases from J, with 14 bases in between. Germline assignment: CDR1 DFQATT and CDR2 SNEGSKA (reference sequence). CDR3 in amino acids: CSAAPGANGELFF. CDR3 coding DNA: TGCAGTGCTGCCCCCGGGGCAAACGGGGAGCTGTTTTTT.